Below are 10 T cell receptor beta chains sequenced from a single sample in a study of Graves' ophthalmopathy and Graves' hyperthyroidism. CDR3 regions of TCR beta were amplified from RNA transcripts. The first round was an RT-PCR with HTBI primers, and the second round was a multiplex PCR. One entry per CDR3 protein, called by TCRdb with MiXCR from the multiplex PCR reads. The sample contains 350,000 to 400,000 distinct CDR3 sequences, 15% of which appear only once. Sequencing input: peripheral blood. The receptors derive from a woman between 18 and 29 years old with stable Graves' hyperthyroidism.

This clonotype came up many times. V gene TRBV12-3 or TRBV12-4 combines with J gene TRBJ2-2; D uncertain. V dropped 8 bases and J dropped 4 bases, with 14 bases sitting between them. CDR3 length: 14 residues. The CDR3 DNA reads TGTGCCAGCCGGCCAACCCACGCCACCGGGGAGCTGTTTTTT. Its protein is CASRPTHATGELFF.

This clonotype occurred a few times. The chain joins TRBV7-9 to TRBJ2-6; D is uncertain. CDR3 length: 15 amino acids. The germline gives CDR1 SEHNR, CDR2 FQNEAQ (reference sequence). The V and J ends lost 3 bases and 4 bases respectively, with 10 bases between them. The CDR3 loop is CASSFPARGANVLTF. The CDR3 nucleotides are TGTGCCAGCAGCTTCCCCGCAAGGGGGGCCAACGTCCTGACTTTC. The full variable domain, rest sourced from reference TRBV7-9 and TRBJ2-6, is DTGVSQNPRHKITKRGQNVTFRCDPISEHNRLYWYRQTLGQGPEFLTYFQNEAQLEKSRLLSDRFSAERPKGSFSTLEIQRTEQGDSAMYLCASSFPARGANVLTFGAGSRLTVL.

This clonotype appeared many times. The chain links TRBV6-2 or TRBV6-3 to TRBJ1-1; D might be TRBD1 (5 bases). Deletions cut 0 bases from V and 3 bases from J, with 8 bases between. Germline values: CDR1 MNHEY, CDR2 SVGEGT. The length of the CDR3 is 14 residues. The CDR3 sequence is CASSYSLGDTEAFF. The CDR3 DNA follows: TGTGCCAGCAGTTACTCACTAGGGGACACTGAAGCTTTCTTT.

This clonotype was counted ten times or more. The chain recombines TRBV11-2 with TRBJ2-5; 7 bases are shared with TRBD2. CDR1 and CDR2 (germline): SGHAT, FQNNGV. This CDR3 comprises 14 residues. Trimming took 1 base from V and 9 from J; bases not matched to a gene: 8. CDR3 in DNA: TGTGCCAGCAGCTTAGCCCAATTGGCGGGGGCCCAGTACTTC. As protein: CASSLAQLAGAQYF.

This clonotype was recorded at least ten times. This chain links TRBV7-6 with TRBJ1-6; D gene uncertain. This CDR3 spans 13 amino acids. CDR1 is SGHVS, CDR2 FNYEAQ, per germline. Deletions cut 5 bases from V and 10 bases from J, with 12 bases between. This chain's CDR3 is CASSDRLGSPLHF. The CDR3 DNA is TGTGCCAGCAGCGACCGTTTGGGGTCACCCCTCCACTTT.

In the case of this clonotype: A read error may be the cause here, since a much bigger clone is one base away. The V gene is TRBV11-2, the J gene TRBJ1-2; D call uncertain. Per the germline V gene, CDR1 is SGHAT and CDR2 is FQNNGV. This CDR3 has 16 amino acids. This CDR3 reads CASSSRREAPEYGYAF. DNA of the CDR3: TGTGCCAGCAGCTCAAGGAGGGAGGCCCCGGAATATGGCTACGCCTTC.

The chain recombines TRBV2 with TRBJ2-5; 9 positions match TRBD2. The CDR3 length is 17 residues. V gave up 6 bases and J gave up 5 bases; unmatched junction bases: 16. CDR1 is SNHLY, CDR2 FYNNEI, per germline. CDR3 nucleotide sequence: TGTGCCAGCAGCCAGCCTTTTGGCGGGGGGGCCCCGGAGACCCAGTACTTC. Translating it yields CASSQPFGGGAPETQYF. The full variable domain, in which reference TRBV2 and TRBJ2-5 provide the parts outside the CDR3, is EPEVTQTPSHQVTQMGQEVILRCVPISNHLYFYWYRQILGQKVEFLVSFYNNEISEKSEIFDDQFSVERPDGSNFTLKIRSTKLEDSAMYFCASSQPFGGGAPETQYFGPGTRLLVL.

In this sample, this clonotype turned up a few times. V and J are TRBV18 and TRBJ1-2; D uncertain. The V gene's germline CDR1 is KGHSH and CDR2 LQKENI. V was shortened by 0 bases and J by 4 bases, with 12 bases between the two germline ends. The CDR3 runs to 15 residues. The CDR3 here is CASSPPNSETYGYTF. The CDR3 DNA is TGTGCCAGCTCACCACCCAACAGCGAAACCTATGGCTACACCTTC.

In this sample, this clonotype turned up many times. This sequence joins TRBV6-2 or TRBV6-3 and TRBJ1-5, with D unclear. Germline values: CDR1 MNHEY, CDR2 SVGEGT. Trimming removed 2 bases at V and 2 bases at J, with 4 bases between. The CDR3 has 13 residues. The CDR3 bases are TGTGCCAGCAGTTACCAGGGCAATCAGCCCCAGCATTTT. Translation gives CASSYQGNQPQHF.

This clonotype showed up many times. This chain joins TRBV12-3 or TRBV12-4 and TRBJ2-7, with TRBD2 as a possible D gene (6 bases). This CDR3 contains 13 residues. Trimming pared 6 bases from V and 6 bases from J, leaving 15 bases between. The CDR3 sequence: CASSPAQGGEQYF. The CDR3 region has the DNA TGTGCCAGCAGCCCGGCCCAGGGAGGCGAGCAGTACTTC.